This is a list of T cell receptor beta chains from one sample in a study of siplizumab effects on memory and regulatory T cells. Produced via immunoSEQ multiplex PCR; TCRdb's table is partial and in-frame only. The top ten clones hold roughly 18% of a sample with approximately 50,000 clones, over 90% of them seen once. The sample consisted of CD8+ T cells sorted from blood. These receptors were obtained from a human donor in good health. Each CDR3 is given with its conserved first and last residue. D genes are given only for firm matches. The size field is filled for only some rows; it gives once, few, many or a size class.

few	TRBV19	TRBJ1-1	13	TRBD1	CASSVTGRTEAFF	TGTGCCAGTAGTGTGACAGGGAGGACTGAAGCTTTCTTT
-	TRBV6-6	TRBJ2-1	13	-	CASSIVQGNEQFF	TGTGCCAGCAGCATCGTTCAGGGCAATGAGCAGTTCTTC
once	TRBV10-3	TRBJ2-1	15	TRBD2	CAINQERGGPGEQFF	TGTGCCATCAATCAAGAAAGGGGAGGGCCAGGTGAGCAGTTCTTC
-	TRBV27	TRBJ2-5	13	-	CASTQAGRETQYF	TGTGCCAGCACCCAAGCGGGCAGAGAGACCCAGTACTTC
once	TRBV2	TRBJ1-6	15	TRBD1	CATLRTGGLDSPLHF	TGTGCCACTCTAAGGACAGGGGGATTGGATTCACCCCTCCACTTT
-	TRBV7-6	TRBJ2-3	16	TRBD1	CASSLGATGITDTQYF	TGTGCCAGCAGCTTAGGCGCGACAGGGATCACAGATACGCAGTATTTT
-	TRBV28	TRBJ1-5	14	TRBD1	CASSLEQGNQPQHF	TGTGCCAGCAGCCTGGAACAGGGGAATCAGCCCCAGCATTTT
-	TRBV28	TRBJ2-1	16	-	CASSWVGAGPPLEQFF	TGTGCCAGCAGTTGGGTAGGGGCGGGACCCCCGTTGGAGCAGTTCTTC
-	TRBV9	TRBJ2-1	15	TRBD2	CASGSGTSGNREQFF	TGTGCCAGCGGCTCCGGGACTAGCGGAAACCGTGAGCAGTTCTTC
-	TRBV19	TRBJ1-2	15	-	CASSIDKGHLYGYTF	TGTGCCAGTAGTATAGATAAAGGACACCTCTATGGCTACACCTTC
once	TRBV5-1	TRBJ2-1	15	-	CASSLVGSAYNEQFF	TGCGCCAGCAGCTTGGTCGGGTCGGCTTACAATGAGCAGTTCTTC
-	TRBV7-9	TRBJ1-5	12	-	CASSLDIEPQHF	TGTGCCAGCAGCTTAGACATTGAGCCCCAGCATTTT
-	TRBV27	TRBJ1-2	14	-	CASSLSGRGYGYTF	TGTGCCAGCAGTTTATCCGGCAGGGGCTATGGCTACACCTTC
-	TRBV6-1	TRBJ2-7	14	-	CASRARDGRYEQYF	TGTGCCAGCAGGGCCCGGGACGGGAGATACGAGCAGTACTTC
-	TRBV2	TRBJ2-1	14	TRBD2	CASRISGDLNEQFF	TGTGCCAGCAGAATTAGCGGGGACCTTAATGAGCAGTTCTTC
-	TRBV7-3	TRBJ1-5	14	-	CASSFYRVNQPQHF	TGTGCCAGCAGCTTTTACAGAGTCAATCAGCCCCAGCATTTT
-	TRBV7-9	TRBJ1-2	14	-	CASSFGDSGYGYTF	TGTGCCAGCAGCTTCGGCGACAGCGGCTATGGCTACACCTTC
-	TRBV6-5	TRBJ1-2	14	-	CASSVWGNSGGYTF	TGTGCCAGCAGTGTTTGGGGCAATTCGGGTGGCTACACCTTC
-	TRBV9	TRBJ1-1	13	-	CASSVTENTEAFF	TGTGCCAGCAGCGTGACAGAAAACACTGAAGCTTTCTTT
-	TRBV11-2	TRBJ2-2	14	-	CASSPRSLDGELFF	TGTGCCAGCAGCCCAAGATCTTTGGACGGGGAGCTGTTTTTT
-	TRBV5-4	TRBJ2-2	18	-	CASSLGSLGRQNTGELFF	TGTGCCAGCAGCTTGGGATCTCTAGGACGGCAGAACACCGGGGAGCTGTTTTTT
-	TRBV7-9	TRBJ2-7	15	-	CASSPRVSYGYEQYF	TGTGCCAGCAGCCCACGGGTGAGTTATGGATACGAGCAGTACTTC
once	TRBV11-2	TRBJ1-1	14	-	CASSAHGLALEAFF	TGTGCCAGCAGCGCCCACGGCCTCGCATTAGAAGCTTTCTTT
-	TRBV27	TRBJ2-5	13	-	CASSPGWGPTQYF	TGTGCCAGCAGCCCAGGGTGGGGTCCGACCCAGTACTTC
-	TRBV28	TRBJ2-1	15	-	CASSDELAPVYEQFF	TGTGCCAGCAGTGATGAACTGGCGCCCGTGTATGAGCAGTTCTTC
-	TRBV15	TRBJ2-2	13	-	CATSSTGTGELFF	TGTGCCACCAGCAGTACCGGAACCGGGGAGCTGTTTTTT
-	TRBV27	TRBJ2-3	16	-	CASTPVRAYSTDTQYF	TGTGCCAGTACCCCAGTCCGGGCCTATAGCACAGATACGCAGTATTTT
-	TRBV5-1	TRBJ2-5	14	-	CASSHYRDQETQYF	TGCGCCAGCAGCCACTACAGGGATCAAGAGACCCAGTACTTC
-	TRBV9	TRBJ2-7	15	-	CASSVSGSASYEQYF	TGTGCCAGCAGCGTTTCAGGGTCGGCCTCCTACGAGCAGTACTTC
once	TRBV9	TRBJ1-1	14	-	CASSVSGLETEAFF	TGTGCCAGCAGCGTAAGCGGGTTGGAGACTGAAGCTTTCTTT
-	TRBV5-4	TRBJ2-1	15	TRBD2	CASSLETTSGNEQFF	TGTGCCAGCAGCTTGGAGACCACTAGCGGCAATGAGCAGTTCTTC
-	TRBV7-9	TRBJ2-4	16	-	CASSLVGGDTKNIQYF	TGTGCCAGCAGCTTAGTCGGGGGCGACACCAAAAACATTCAGTACTTC
-	TRBV11-2	TRBJ2-1	15	TRBD1	CASSYGQGSYNEQFF	TGTGCCAGCAGTTACGGACAGGGTTCCTACAATGAGCAGTTCTTC